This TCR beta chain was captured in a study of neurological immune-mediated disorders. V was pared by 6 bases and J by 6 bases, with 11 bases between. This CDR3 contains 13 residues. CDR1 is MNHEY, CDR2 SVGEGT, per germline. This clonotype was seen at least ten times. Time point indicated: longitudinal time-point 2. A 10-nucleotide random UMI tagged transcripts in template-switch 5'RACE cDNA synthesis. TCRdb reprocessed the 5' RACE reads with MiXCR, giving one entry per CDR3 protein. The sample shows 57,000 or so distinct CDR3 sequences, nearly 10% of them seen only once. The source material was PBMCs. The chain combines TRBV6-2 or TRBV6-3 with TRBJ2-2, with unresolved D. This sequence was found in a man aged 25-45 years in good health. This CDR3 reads CASRPPVAGELFF. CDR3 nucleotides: TGTGCCAGCAGGCCGCCGGTTGCCGGGGAGCTGTTTTTT.